This TCR beta chain emerged from a study of a mutant IDH1 vaccine in newly diagnosed glioma. Across the study: Former treatment meant radiotherapy, temozolomide, or both; the majority had gotten both.

Per the germline V gene, CDR1 is MNHEY and CDR2 is SVGAGI. V was shortened by 0 bases and J by 9 bases, with 9 bases between the two germline ends. CDR3 size: 13 residues. Turning to this clone: Its specificity is not known.

Time point here: baseline, week 1 (first vaccination visit). Specified treatment: pre-vaccination baseline after standard-of-care therapy. Findings and caveats of the study: Apparently unrelated to pseudoprogression were changes in the top peripheral T cell clonotypes. Overall, approximately 93% of patients had vaccine-induced immune responses.

The assay was immunoSEQ multiplex PCR, and TCRdb's table has in-frame clones only and misses some. In the table there are 45,000 to 70,000 clones, approximately 92% of which are singletons. The rearrangement joins TRBV6-5 to TRBJ1-5; D gene uncertain. The source is a man aged 45-65 years with glioma. Sequencing used PBMCs, obtained from a glioma patient treated with radiotherapy, temozolomide or both. The CDR3 nucleotides are TGTGCCAGCAGTTACTCGAGTGGATTGCCCCAGCATTTT. As protein: CASSYSSGLPQHF.